This TCR beta chain was captured by sequencing in a study of cytomegalovirus exposure and HLA in healthy donors. Researchers ran the PCR with 60 Vbeta and 13 Jbeta primers. Profiled with immunoSEQ multiplex PCR; TCRdb holds only in-frame clones, not every one. Of about 120,000 clones detected, approximately 80% appear once; the ten largest clones hold around 3%. Concerning this clone: Its antigen is not identified.

Study observations and caveats: CMV antigen specificity was confirmed in vitro for a few CMV-associated chains. While the bulk of TCR sequences proved rare, some public TCRs turned up in many donors.

Trimming removed 2 bases at V and 6 bases at J, with 17 bases between. CDR1 is MDHEN, CDR2 SYDVKM, per germline. The CDR3 is made up of 16 amino acids. The chain employs TRBV28 and TRBJ1-5; the D gene is possibly TRBD1 (6 bases). Sequenced sample: PBMCs. The sequence was obtained from a woman under 30 in good health and CMV-seropositive. DNA for the CDR3: TGTGCCAGCAGTTTACTCTCAGGGCTCAGGGGTCAGCCCCAGCATTTT. The encoded protein is CASSLLSGLRGQPQHF.